This T cell receptor beta chain comes out of a study of cytomegalovirus exposure and HLA in healthy donors. General study findings and limits: Reported results showed that the classifier diagnosed cytomegalovirus status with high specificity and sensitivity. A missense variant in DCLRE1C was later tied to TCR beta V- and J-gene trimming.

PCR was performed using 60 Vbeta and 13 Jbeta primers. Sequenced by immunoSEQ multiplex PCR; TCRdb stores in-frame clones only, minus some. The table records approximately 150,000 clones, 77% of them present only once. Details on this clone: Its target is not known.

Input material: PBMCs. This clonotype was sampled from a woman aged 35 to 49 in good health and CMV-seropositive.

In DNA form, the CDR3 reads TGTGCCTGGAAAGGGGGGACAGGGTTAGAGAAACTGTTTTTT. Amino acid sequence: CAWKGGTGLEKLFF. The rearrangement uses TRBV30 and TRBJ1-4; TRBD1 agrees at 9 bases. This CDR3 has 14 residues. V lost 4 bases, J lost 11 bases, and 11 bases stayed unmatched. Germline CDR1 GTSNPN, CDR2 SVGIG (reference sequence).